A selection of T cell receptor beta chains follows, all from one sample in a study of T cells in Graves' hyperthyroidism and ophthalmopathy. In TCRdb, the multiplex PCR reads were re-called with MiXCR into one record per CDR3 protein. The sample contains some 440,000 distinct CDR3 sequences, more than 15% of which appear only once. The sequenced sample was blood. These receptors were collected from a young woman with Graves' hyperthyroidism. CDR3s include the opening cysteine and the closing phenylalanine or tryptophan. D genes are given only for firm matches. Size values are once, few and many counts, or a class for expanded clones, and some rows have none.

j_call v_call clone_size d_call cdr3_nt cdr3_aa
TRBJ1-4 TRBV18 many NA TGTGCCAGCTCCCCGGGGGCAGGGAACGAAAAACTGTTTTTT CASSPGAGNEKLFF
TRBJ2-3 TRBV29-1 many NA TGCAGCCTACAAGCGGATCTCACAGATACGCAGTATTTT CSLQADLTDTQYF
TRBJ1-6 TRBV3-1 NA NA TGTGCCAGCAGCCAAGAGCTTGGGACGCTTAATTCACCCCTCCACTTT CASSQELGTLNSPLHF
TRBJ2-7 TRBV20-1 many TRBD1 TGCAGTGTTAGGGGAGGCAGGGGGCAGAACGAGCAGTACTTC CSVRGGRGQNEQYF
TRBJ2-3 TRBV7-3 NA TRBD2 TGTGCCAGCAGCTATGCCGGGAGGAGCGGGGGACACACAGATACGCAGTATTTT CASSYAGRSGGHTDTQYF
TRBJ2-2 TRBV24-1 NA TRBD1 TGTGCCACCAGTGATTTCGAAGACAGGGGGCGGAACACCGGGGAGCTGTTTTTT CATSDFEDRGRNTGELFF
TRBJ1-5 TRBV5-5 many NA TGTGCCAGCACCGTGGGGGATAACAGCAATCAGCCCCAGCATTTT CASTVGDNSNQPQHF
TRBJ2-7 TRBV5-1 once NA NA CASSFYICSARDPSQGFYEQYF
TRBJ2-5 TRBV15 few TRBD2 TGTGCCACCAGCAGAGATCGGGCGGGAGGGGAGACCCAGTACTTC CATSRDRAGGETQYF
TRBJ1-2 TRBV27 many TRBD1 TGTGCCAGCAGTTTGGGGACAGGAACTGGCTACACCTTC CASSLGTGTGYTF
TRBJ2-2 TRBV13 NA NA TGTGCCAGCAGTGAATCGGGACAGAACACCGGGGAGCTGTTTTTT CASSESGQNTGELFF
TRBJ1-2 TRBV6-5 once NA TGTGCCAGCAGTTACGACGGGGGGGAAATTAATGGCTACACCTTC CASSYDGGEINGYTF
TRBJ2-3 TRBV6-5 NA TRBD2 TGTGCCAGCAGTCACTCCCCACCCCTTTTCGGGGGGGGGCTAGATACGCAGTATTTT CASSHSPPLFGGGLDTQYF
TRBJ2-7 TRBV13 many TRBD2 TGTGCCAGCAGCCCCCCACTAGCGGGAGGAGGTCGCGGAGAGCAGTACTTC CASSPPLAGGGRGEQYF
TRBJ2-2 TRBV18 many NA TGTGCCAGCTCACCACAGGAATCCGGGGAGCTGTTTTTT CASSPQESGELFF
TRBJ1-5 TRBV28 many NA TGTGCCAGCATGGTAGGGCCGAATCAGCCCCAGCATTTT CASMVGPNQPQHF
TRBJ1-1 TRBV19 many NA TGTGCCAGTAGTATAGTCACGAACACTGAAGCTTTCTTT CASSIVTNTEAFF
TRBJ1-4 TRBV7-8 few TRBD1 TGTGCCAGCAGCTCCCGACAGGGGGCTGAAAAACTGTTTTTT CASSSRQGAEKLFF